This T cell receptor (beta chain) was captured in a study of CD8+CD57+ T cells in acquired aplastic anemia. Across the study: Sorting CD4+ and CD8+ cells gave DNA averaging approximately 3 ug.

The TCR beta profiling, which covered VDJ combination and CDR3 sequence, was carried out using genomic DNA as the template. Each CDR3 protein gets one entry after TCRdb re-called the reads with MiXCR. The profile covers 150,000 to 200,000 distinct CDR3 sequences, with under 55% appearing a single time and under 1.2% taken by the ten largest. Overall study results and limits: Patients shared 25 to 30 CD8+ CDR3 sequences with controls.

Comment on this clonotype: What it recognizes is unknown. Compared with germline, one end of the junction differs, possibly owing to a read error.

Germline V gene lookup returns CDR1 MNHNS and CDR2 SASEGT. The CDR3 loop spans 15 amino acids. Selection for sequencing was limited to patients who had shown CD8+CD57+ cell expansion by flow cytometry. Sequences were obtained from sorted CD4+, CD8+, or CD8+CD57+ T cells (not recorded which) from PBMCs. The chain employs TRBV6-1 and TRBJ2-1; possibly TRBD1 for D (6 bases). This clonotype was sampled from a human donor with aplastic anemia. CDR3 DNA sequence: TGTGCCAGCAGTGCGGCGACAGGAGCCTACAGTGAGCAGTTCTTC. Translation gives CASSAATGAYSEQFF.